A selection of T cell receptor beta chains follows, all from one sample in a study of T cells expressing NK-cell markers. TCRdb re-called the 5' RACE reads; every CDR3 protein appears as one record, without DNA. Its clone listing holds some 600,000 distinct CDR3 sequences. Sequencing input: blood T cells: a sorted CD56 or NKG2C T cell subset, CD4+ or CD8+ T cells, or bulk PBMC T cells (not recorded which). The receptors derive from a man aged 18 to 30 in good health. Both conserved end residues are part of each CDR3.

TRBV7-7	TRBJ2-7	CASSLGSEGSHEQYF
TRBV7-9	TRBJ2-1	CATTLLERGNEQFF
TRBV28	TRBJ1-5	CASSLFLGGGPQHF
TRBV20-1	TRBJ2-1	CSASATSSDEQFF
TRBV7-6	TRBJ1-3	CASSLVLAGSSGNTIYF
TRBV7-9	TRBJ2-7	CASSPKPGRSIYEQYF
TRBV18	TRBJ2-1	CASSPRDNDNEQFF
TRBV19	TRBJ2-5	CASSGRPQETQYF
TRBV28	TRBJ2-1	CASQASGSTNEQFF
TRBV25-1	TRBJ1-3	CASSDRVVGNTIYF
TRBV4-2	TRBJ2-2	CASSQVGLGGTGELFF
TRBV11-2	TRBJ1-2	CASRPGRGGIGGYTF
TRBV30	TRBJ1-5	CAWNLFDRDQPQHF
TRBV5-1	TRBJ2-6	CASSLLGQGTLPGANVLTF
TRBV11-2	TRBJ2-5	CASSLDGETQYF
TRBV29-1	TRBJ1-2	CSVPSPANYGYTF
TRBV7-9	TRBJ2-5	CASNPQGGKETQYF
TRBV12-3/TRBV12-4	TRBJ1-3	CASSHHDRAGNTIYF
TRBV28	TRBJ2-2	CASRDRTGELFF
TRBV11-2	TRBJ2-1	CASLPFAAPYNEQFF
TRBV7-6	TRBJ2-5	CASSFEGGLRETQYF
TRBV5-1	TRBJ2-2	CASSLAKGQTFTGELFF
TRBV7-9	TRBJ1-1	CASSTTEPRDRGFTEAFF
TRBV24-1	TRBJ2-1	CATSEATSGSWGEQFF
TRBV4-2	TRBJ2-1	CASSQGRGGRDNEQFF
TRBV18	TRBJ1-4	CASSLKTNEKLFF
TRBV2	TRBJ2-1	CASSDHRGEQFF
TRBV10-1	TRBJ2-5	CASSEFRVGPRKTQYF
TRBV10-3	TRBJ1-4	CAISESTGLGEKLFF
TRBV5-1	TRBJ2-5	CASSKTGLQETQYF
TRBV27	TRBJ2-5	CASSSLAGDGGETQYF
TRBV7-9	TRBJ2-1	CASSLSTAEQFF
TRBV4-1	TRBJ2-1	CASSQGVRGLAGVNEQFF
TRBV28	TRBJ2-1	CASTLDPYNEQFF
TRBV7-9	TRBJ2-5	CASSSDRIETQYF
TRBV6-2/TRBV6-3	TRBJ2-1	CASSYGEIGPYNEQFF
TRBV20-1	TRBJ1-1	CSARSYGGSTEAFF